This T cell receptor (beta chain) was sequenced for a study of cytomegalovirus exposure and HLA in healthy donors. Clones were read by immunoSEQ multiplex PCR, and TCRdb kept only the in-frame ones, dropping some. The table shows over 200,000 clones, with roughly 87% occurring only once. The V gene end was trimmed by 1 base and the J gene end by 0 bases; junction bases not matched to a gene: 18. The CDR3 consists of 20 residues. CDR1 SGHTA and CDR2 FQGTGA come from the germline V gene. V gene TRBV7-3 combines with J gene TRBJ2-7, with TRBD1 matching 7 bases. The sample taken for sequencing was PBMCs. The sequence was collected from a woman aged 25 to 39 in good health and CMV-seronegative. CDR3 coding DNA: TGTGCCAGCAGCTTAATGCCCCAGGACCGGGACAGCCTAATCTCCTACGAGCAGTACTTC. Translated, it gives CASSLMPQDRDSLISYEQYF.